A selection of T cell receptor beta chains follows, all from one sample in a study of T cells after posttransplantation cyclophosphamide. This table comes from immunoSEQ multiplex PCR, and its TCRdb copy is limited to in-frame clones, with some not included. This table holds tens of thousands of clones, 90% to 95% found once. The sequenced sample consisted of PBMCs. Receptors originate from a young woman in good health and a related stem cell transplant donor. The CDR3 runs from the conserved cysteine through the conserved F or W. The D gene is left open where the match is weak. Size tells how often a clone was seen (once, few, many) or the class of an expanded clone, and some rows leave it out.

D	V	size	J	CDR3	DNA
-	TRBV5-1	-	TRBJ1-1	CASSLLGNTEAFF	TGCGCCAGCAGCTTGTTGGGGAACACTGAAGCTTTCTTT
-	TRBV6-6	-	TRBJ1-1	CASTPRDTEAFF	TGTGCCAGCACCCCCAGGGACACTGAAGCTTTCTTT
TRBD1	TRBV5-8	-	TRBJ1-5	CASSWGQNLNQPQHF	TGTGCCAGCAGCTGGGGACAGAATCTAAATCAGCCCCAGCATTTT
TRBD2	TRBV4-2	-	TRBJ2-1	CASSQDPSGVSDEQFF	TGTGCCAGCAGCCAAGATCCTAGCGGGGTGTCGGATGAGCAGTTCTTC
TRBD2	TRBV28	-	TRBJ2-6	CASSLGGSGANVLTF	TGTGCCAGCAGTTTGGGAGGGTCTGGGGCCAACGTCCTGACTTTC
-	TRBV5-5	once	TRBJ1-1	CASSFAGRMNTEAFF	TGTGCCAGCAGCTTCGCAGGGCGCATGAACACTGAAGCTTTCTTT
TRBD1	TRBV19	-	TRBJ2-6	CASSTYRGSGANVLTF	TGTGCCAGTAGTACCTACAGGGGATCTGGGGCCAACGTCCTGACTTTC
-	TRBV27	-	TRBJ1-4	CASSRDRQGFEKLFF	TGTGCCAGCAGCCGAGATCGCCAGGGGTTTGAAAAACTGTTTTTT
TRBD2	TRBV5-4	-	TRBJ2-5	CASSLAGLAGDQETQYF	TGTGCCAGCAGCTTGGCGGGCCTAGCGGGGGACCAAGAGACCCAGTACTTC
-	TRBV4-1	-	TRBJ1-5	CASSQDAGNLGNQPQHF	TGCGCCAGCAGCCAAGATGCGGGGAATCTCGGCAATCAGCCCCAGCATTTT
-	TRBV27	-	TRBJ1-4	CASSSNEKLFF	TGTGCCAGCAGTTCTAATGAAAAACTGTTTTTT
TRBD1	TRBV2	-	TRBJ1-6	CASSPWLQGNSPLHF	TGTGCCAGCAGCCCTTGGTTACAGGGGAATTCACCCCTCCACTTT
-	TRBV2	once	TRBJ1-1	CASVLENTEAFF	TGTGCCAGCGTCCTGGAGAACACTGAAGCTTTCTTT
-	TRBV19	-	TRBJ1-2	CASTQGYGYTF	TGTGCCAGTACTCAGGGATATGGCTACACCTTC
-	TRBV2	-	TRBJ2-2	CASSQDGLNTGELFF	TGTGCCAGCAGTCAGGACGGCCTGAACACCGGGGAGCTGTTTTTT
-	TRBV28	once	TRBJ1-6	CASSLFNSPLHF	TGTGCCAGCAGTTTATTTAATTCACCCCTCCACTTT
-	TRBV2	few	TRBJ1-4	CASSASPGGGEKLFF	TGTGCCAGCAGTGCCTCCCCGGGTGGCGGCGAAAAACTGTTTTTT
TRBD2	TRBV19	-	TRBJ2-3	CASSRGHGGGRTDTQYF	TGTGCCAGTAGTAGAGGACATGGCGGGGGGCGTACAGATACGCAGTATTTT
-	TRBV7-3	-	TRBJ2-7	CASGRDGVHEQYF	TGTGCCAGCGGTAGGGATGGGGTCCACGAGCAGTACTTC
-	TRBV5-4	-	TRBJ1-1	CASSPIGVNTEAFF	TGTGCCAGCAGCCCAATAGGTGTGAACACTGAAGCTTTCTTT
-	TRBV5-1	-	TRBJ1-1	CASSIPVTGITEAFF	TGCGCCAGCTCGATCCCCGTAACAGGGATTACTGAAGCTTTCTTT
-	TRBV7-2	-	TRBJ1-5	CASSNVGEIFGEPQHF	TGTGCCAGCAGCAACGTCGGGGAAATCTTCGGTGAGCCCCAGCATTTT
-	TRBV9	-	TRBJ1-4	CASSPKWGYDEKLFF	TGTGCCAGCAGCCCTAAATGGGGTTATGATGAAAAACTGTTTTTT
TRBD1	TRBV19	-	TRBJ2-7	CATADRASSYEQYF	TGTGCCACCGCGGACAGGGCGAGCTCCTACGAGCAGTACTTC
TRBD1	TRBV19	few	TRBJ1-5	CASSDARGRGQPQHF	TGTGCCAGTAGCGACGCGAGGGGGCGTGGGCAGCCCCAGCATTTT
-	TRBV19	-	TRBJ2-2	CASSIDGGGVRTGELFF	TGTGCCAGTAGTATAGATGGAGGGGGGGTTCGGACCGGGGAGCTGTTTTTT
-	TRBV5-5	-	TRBJ2-7	CASSLAPSVQNYEQYF	TGTGCCAGCAGCTTGGCCCCATCTGTACAGAACTACGAGCAGTACTTC
-	TRBV6-5	-	TRBJ1-1	CASSYSSGRKTEAFF	TGTGCCAGCAGTTACTCGTCAGGCAGGAAGACTGAAGCTTTCTTT
TRBD2	TRBV5-6	-	TRBJ2-5	CASSAGLAAYQETQYF	TGTGCCAGCAGCGCGGGACTAGCGGCGTACCAAGAGACCCAGTACTTC
-	TRBV20-1	-	TRBJ2-7	CSASTAYEQYF	TGCAGTGCTAGTACTGCGTACGAGCAGTACTTC
-	TRBV4-2	-	TRBJ2-2	CASSQVVGAGELFF	TGTGCCAGCAGCCAAGTAGTTGGGGCCGGGGAGCTGTTTTTT
TRBD1	TRBV19	-	TRBJ1-1	CASRTGDTNTEAFF	TGTGCCAGTAGGACAGGGGACACGAACACTGAAGCTTTCTTT
-	TRBV7-3	-	TRBJ2-1	CASSLTNSPGSPSQNNEQFF	TGTGCCAGCAGCTTAACGAACTCCCCGGGGAGCCCCTCCCAAAACAATGAGCAGTTCTTC
TRBD1	TRBV2	-	TRBJ1-3	CASSVDRSSGNTIYF	TGTGCCAGCAGTGTGGACAGGAGCTCTGGAAACACCATATATTTT
-	TRBV28	-	TRBJ1-5	CASSSSRVQPQHF	TGTGCCAGCAGTTCCTCGAGGGTTCAGCCCCAGCATTTT
-	TRBV6-5	once	TRBJ2-2	CASRTAYTGELFF	TGTGCCAGCAGAACAGCTTACACCGGGGAGCTGTTTTTT
TRBD2	TRBV11-2	-	TRBJ2-1	CASSRTSGGGNSPYNEQFF	TGTGCCAGCAGCAGGACTAGCGGGGGGGGTAACTCCCCTTACAATGAGCAGTTCTTC
TRBD2	TRBV6-6	-	TRBJ2-3	CASRRTSGGAEDTQYF	TGTGCCAGCAGGAGGACTAGCGGGGGGGCTGAAGATACGCAGTATTTT
-	TRBV10-3	-	TRBJ2-7	CAISERDQNYYEQYF	TGTGCCATCAGTGAAAGGGACCAAAATTACTACGAGCAGTACTTC
TRBD2	TRBV7-3	-	TRBJ2-1	CASSLAGGNNEQFF	TGTGCCAGCAGCTTAGCGGGGGGGAACAATGAGCAGTTCTTC
-	TRBV6-1	-	TRBJ1-3	CASSEIGGNTIYF	TGTGCCAGCAGTGAAATAGGGGGAAACACCATATATTTT
-	TRBV5-1	-	TRBJ1-5	CASSLASGQPQHF	TGCGCCAGCAGCTTGGCCAGTGGGCAGCCCCAGCATTTT
-	TRBV7-2	once	TRBJ2-2	CASSQRAGANTGELFF	TGTGCCAGCAGCCAAAGGGCAGGGGCGAACACCGGGGAGCTGTTTTTT
TRBD1	TRBV11-2	-	TRBJ2-7	CASNPGQVIEQYF	TGTGCCAGTAACCCGGGACAGGTGATAGAGCAGTACTTC
-	TRBV5-6	-	TRBJ2-2	CASSIGGSLYTGELFF	TGTGCCAGCAGCATTGGAGGAAGCCTATACACCGGGGAGCTGTTTTTT
TRBD1	TRBV10-3	-	TRBJ1-2	CAISEGGQGFGGYTF	TGTGCCATCAGTGAGGGGGGACAGGGATTCGGGGGCTACACCTTC
TRBD1	TRBV19	-	TRBJ1-2	CASSRGTGDGTLYGYTF	TGTGCCAGTAGTAGGGGGACAGGGGACGGTACTCTCTATGGCTACACCTTC
-	TRBV18	-	TRBJ1-5	CASSPWGDSNQPQHF	TGTGCCAGCTCACCATGGGGAGATAGCAATCAGCCCCAGCATTTT
-	TRBV29-1	-	TRBJ2-3	CSVEWQFTDTQYF	TGCAGCGTTGAATGGCAATTCACAGATACGCAGTATTTT
-	TRBV19	-	TRBJ2-7	CARLQGYEQYF	TGTGCCAGACTGCAGGGGTACGAGCAGTACTTC
TRBD1	TRBV19	-	TRBJ1-5	CASGGTGGNQPQHF	TGTGCCAGCGGGGGGACAGGGGGGAATCAGCCCCAGCATTTT
-	TRBV6-6	-	TRBJ2-7	CASSSQGYEQYF	TGTGCCAGCAGTTCCCAAGGCTACGAGCAGTACTTC
TRBD1	TRBV29-1	-	TRBJ2-1	CSVHGTETYNEQFF	TGCAGCGTTCACGGGACAGAGACTTACAATGAGCAGTTCTTC
-	TRBV15	-	TRBJ1-3	CATSQGNGNTIYF	TGTGCCACCTCACAGGGTAATGGAAACACCATATATTTT